This T cell receptor beta chain was sequenced for a study of cytomegalovirus exposure and HLA in healthy donors. Germline loops: CDR1 KGHSH, CDR2 LQKENI. The trim removed 4 bases at V and 5 bases at J, leaving 8 bases unmatched. The CDR3 runs 16 residues. Use of 60 Vbeta and 13 Jbeta primers characterized the PCR. This table comes from immunoSEQ multiplex PCR, and its TCRdb copy is limited to in-frame clones, with some not included. The sample yields some 270,000 clones, over 70% seen once. The sample taken for sequencing was PBMCs. J is TRBJ1-5 and V is TRBV18; 10 bases align to TRBD1. This clonotype was sampled from a girl aged 2-15 years in good health and CMV-seronegative. The CDR3 sequence: CASSQTGTGDHQPQHF. DNA for the CDR3: TGTGCCAGCTCACAGACCGGGACAGGGGACCATCAGCCCCAGCATTTT.